The T cell receptor (beta chain) described here comes from a study of tumor-infiltrating lymphocytes in primary liver carcinoma. Notes on the study in general: There were only about 7.5-25% of top clones found in all five tumor regions. It was in tumors, not blood, that the top-250-clone fraction was significantly higher (p = 0.039).

For this clonotype: No antigen is known for it. Germline is not matched at one junction end, which may reflect a read error.

Using a constant-region primer together with ProtoScript II reverse transcriptase, TCR beta cDNA was made from roughly 540 ng of total RNA. Sequencing libraries for TCR beta derived from three nested multiplex PCR rounds that used slightly modified ARM-PCR. Researchers ran the first two PCR rounds for approximately 10 cycles each with TRBV1-TRBV30 forward primers and a C-beta reverse primer. TCRdb reanalysed the multiplex PCR reads using MiXCR and keeps one entry per CDR3 protein. This table has approximately 99,000 distinct CDR3 sequences, almost 70% appearing once. Scientists recovered RNA and DNA together from approximately 20-30 mg of unsorted bulk tissue. Germline CDR1 is LGHNA and CDR2 is YNFKEQ. CDR3 length: 15 residues.

This clonotype originated in an older woman with primary liver carcinoma and hepatitis B virus infection. What was sequenced was liver tumor tissue from sampling region 5. Subset of the sample: tumor region T5, tumor centre. The chain has TRBV4-2 and TRBJ2-7; tentatively, D is TRBD1 or TRBD2 (5 bases each). CDR3 coding DNA: TGTCCCAGTAGCCAGGGAGCCTTAAACTCCTACAAGCAGTACTTC. Protein product: CPSSQGALNSYKQYF.